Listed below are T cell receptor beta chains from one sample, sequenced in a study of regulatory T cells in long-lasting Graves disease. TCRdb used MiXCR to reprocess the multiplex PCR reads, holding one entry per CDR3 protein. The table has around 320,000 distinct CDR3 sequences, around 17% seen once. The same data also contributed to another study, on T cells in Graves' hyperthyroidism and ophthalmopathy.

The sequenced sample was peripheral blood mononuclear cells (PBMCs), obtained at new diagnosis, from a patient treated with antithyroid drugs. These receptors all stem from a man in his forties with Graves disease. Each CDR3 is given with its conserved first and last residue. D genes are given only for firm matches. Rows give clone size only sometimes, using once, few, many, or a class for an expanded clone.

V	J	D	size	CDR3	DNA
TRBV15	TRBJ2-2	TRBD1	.	CATSRDRANTGELFF	TGTGCCACCAGCAGGGACAGGGCGAACACCGGGGAGCTGTTTTTT
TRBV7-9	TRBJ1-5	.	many	CASSLNTNQPQHF	TGTGCCAGCAGCTTAAACACAAATCAGCCCCAGCATTTT
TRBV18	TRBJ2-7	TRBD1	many	CASSPRTGGSEEQYF	TGTGCCAGCTCACCCCGGACAGGGGGCTCGGAGGAGCAGTACTTC
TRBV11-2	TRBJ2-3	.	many	CASSLERGSTDTQYF	TGTGCCAGCAGCTTAGAGCGGGGCTCCACAGATACGCAGTATTTT
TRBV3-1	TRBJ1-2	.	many	CASSQVTRVGYGYTF	TGTGCCAGCAGCCAAGTTACCAGGGTCGGCTATGGCTACACCTTC
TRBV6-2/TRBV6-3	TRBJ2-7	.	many	CASSSYRESYEQYF	TGTGCCAGCAGTAGTTACAGGGAGTCCTACGAGCAGTACTTC
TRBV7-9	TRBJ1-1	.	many	CASSLALLTEAFF	TGTGCCAGCAGCTTAGCGCTGCTCACTGAAGCTTTCTTT
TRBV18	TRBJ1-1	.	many	CASSPRQGVGMNTEAFF	TGTGCCAGCTCACCCCGCCAGGGTGTGGGGATGAACACTGAAGCTTTCTTT
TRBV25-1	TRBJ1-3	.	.	CASSDLGTSDTIYF	TGTGCCAGCAGTGATCTTGGGACATCGGACACCATATATTTT
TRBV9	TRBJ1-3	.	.	CASSLPGHSGNTIYF	TGTGCCAGCAGCCTCCCCGGACACTCTGGAAACACCATATATTTT